The TCR beta chain under discussion was sequenced for a study of identical twins. TCRdb ran MiXCR on the 5' RACE reads and lists one entry per CDR3 protein. The sample has approximately 590,000 distinct CDR3 sequences; 7.5% to 10% are singletons. Germline CDR1 and CDR2: SGHRS and YFSETQ. The V gene end was trimmed by 4 bases and the J gene end by 5 bases; junction bases not matched to a gene: 9. The CDR3 is made up of 15 amino acids. In this sample, this clonotype turned up many times. These records were also assigned to another study, of yellow fever vaccine responses in identical twins.

The material sequenced was PBMCs. The J gene is TRBJ2-3, the V gene TRBV5-1; 8 nucleotides align to TRBD2. This receptor was taken from a woman in her late teens or twenties in good health. The chain's CDR3 is CASSPGLVSLDTQYF. CDR3 nucleotides: TGCGCCAGCAGCCCGGGACTAGTCTCGTTAGATACGCAGTATTTT. Based on the CDR3 plus reference TRBV5-1 and TRBJ2-3, the full variable domain is KAGVTQTPRYLIKTRGQQVTLSCSPISGHRSVSWYQQTPGQGLQFLFEYFSETQRNKGNFPGRFSGRQFSNSRSEMNVSTLELGDSALYLCASSPGLVSLDTQYFGPGTRLTVL.